The rows below give T cell receptor beta chains drawn from one sample of a study of cytomegalovirus exposure and HLA in healthy donors. Sequenced by immunoSEQ multiplex PCR; TCRdb stores in-frame clones only, minus some. The profile shows roughly 180,000 clones, around 79% of them singletons. The specimen sequenced was PBMCs. The receptors stem from a girl aged 10 to 17 in good health and CMV-seropositive. The CDR3 runs from the conserved cysteine through the conserved F or W. Fields, in order: V gene, J gene, CDR3 protein.

V: TRBV19
J: TRBJ1-2
CDR3: CASSSETGNYGYTF

V: TRBV11-2
J: TRBJ2-7
CDR3: CASSLAAGGPYEQYF

V: TRBV2
J: TRBJ2-5
CDR3: CASSWSSGETQYF

V: TRBV29-1
J: TRBJ2-2
CDR3: CSVDRGNTGELFF

V: TRBV2
J: TRBJ2-7
CDR3: CASSDRTSGGAVYEQYF

V: TRBV30
J: TRBJ2-1
CDR3: CAWSPGLGRSHNEQFF

V: TRBV18
J: TRBJ1-1
CDR3: CASSPGGAEAFF

V: TRBV7-2
J: TRBJ1-6
CDR3: CASSLGGSGGGSPLHF

V: TRBV15
J: TRBJ1-5
CDR3: CATSRDIVSGGNQPQHF

V: TRBV4-1
J: TRBJ1-3
CDR3: CASSQETILTAIYF

V: TRBV9
J: TRBJ2-3
CDR3: CASSPEEGSADTQYF